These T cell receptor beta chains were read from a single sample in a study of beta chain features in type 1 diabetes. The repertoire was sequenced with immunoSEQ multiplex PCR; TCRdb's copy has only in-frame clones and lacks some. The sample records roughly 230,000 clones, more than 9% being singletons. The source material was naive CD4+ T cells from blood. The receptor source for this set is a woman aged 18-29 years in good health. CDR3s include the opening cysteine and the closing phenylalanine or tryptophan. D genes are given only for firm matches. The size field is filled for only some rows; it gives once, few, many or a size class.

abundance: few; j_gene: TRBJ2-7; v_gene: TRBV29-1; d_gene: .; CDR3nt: TGCAGCGTCGCCGAGGTCGGAGGAGTGGACTACGAGCAGTACTTC; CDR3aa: CSVAEVGGVDYEQYF
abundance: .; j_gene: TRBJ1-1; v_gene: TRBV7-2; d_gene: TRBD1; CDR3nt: TGTGCCAGCAGCTTTGACAGGGTGAACACTGAAGCTTTCTTT; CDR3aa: CASSFDRVNTEAFF
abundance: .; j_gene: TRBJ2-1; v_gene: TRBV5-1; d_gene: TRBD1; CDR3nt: TGCGCCAGCACCGCAACAGGGGGGAGCTCCTACAATGAGCAGTTCTTC; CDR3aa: CASTATGGSSYNEQFF
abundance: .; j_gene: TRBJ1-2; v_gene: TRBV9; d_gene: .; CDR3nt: TGTGCCAGCAGCAGAGGGGGGGCCCACTATGGCTACACCTTC; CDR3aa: CASSRGGAHYGYTF
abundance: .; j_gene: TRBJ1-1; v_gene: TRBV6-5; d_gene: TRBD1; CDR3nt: TGTGCCAGCAGTTCTGGAGACAGGGGAGTCTTCACTGAAGCTTTCTTT; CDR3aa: CASSSGDRGVFTEAFF
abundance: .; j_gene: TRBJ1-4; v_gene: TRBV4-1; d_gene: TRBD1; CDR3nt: TGCGCCAGCAGCTTCCTGACAGGGGGCCGCCGGAGAGATGAAAAACTGTTTTTT; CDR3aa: CASSFLTGGRRRDEKLFF
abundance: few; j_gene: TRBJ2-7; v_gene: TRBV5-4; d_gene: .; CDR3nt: TGTGCCAGCAGTTTCGTCCAGGGCCAGGACGAGCAGTACTTC; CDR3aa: CASSFVQGQDEQYF
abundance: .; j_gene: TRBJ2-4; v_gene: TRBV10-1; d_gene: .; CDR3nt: TGCGCCAGCAGTCCCAGGGATGCCAAAAACATTCAGTACTTC; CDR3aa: CASSPRDAKNIQYF
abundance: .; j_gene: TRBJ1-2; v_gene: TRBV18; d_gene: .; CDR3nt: TGTGCCAGCTCACCACCGGGGGGTTCCCATGGCTACACCTTC; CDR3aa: CASSPPGGSHGYTF
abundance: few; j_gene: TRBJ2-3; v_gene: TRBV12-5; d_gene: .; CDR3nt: TGTGCTAGTGGTTTGCACATTTTCACAGATACGCAGTATTTT; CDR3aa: CASGLHIFTDTQYF
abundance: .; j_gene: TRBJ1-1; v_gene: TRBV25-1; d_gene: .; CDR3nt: TGTGCCAGCAGTGGCCAAGCCGGGATAACTGAAGCTTTCTTT; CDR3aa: CASSGQAGITEAFF
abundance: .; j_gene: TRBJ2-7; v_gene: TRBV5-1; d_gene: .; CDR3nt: TGCGCCAGCAGCTTGGGGCAGGGAGGCGACGAGCAGTACTTC; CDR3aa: CASSLGQGGDEQYF
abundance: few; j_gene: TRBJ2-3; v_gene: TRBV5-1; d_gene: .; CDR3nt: TGCGCCAGCAGCTTGGTGGTCGAGTCCACAGATACGCAGTATTTT; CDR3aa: CASSLVVESTDTQYF
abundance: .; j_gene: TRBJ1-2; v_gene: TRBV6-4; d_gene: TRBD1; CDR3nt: TGTGCCAGCAGTGAACGCGGACAGGGGAGTGGCTACACCTTC; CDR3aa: CASSERGQGSGYTF
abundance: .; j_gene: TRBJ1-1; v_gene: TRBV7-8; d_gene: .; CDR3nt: TGTGCCAGCAGCTTGGGAGTACGGATGAACACTGAAGCTTTCTTT; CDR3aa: CASSLGVRMNTEAFF
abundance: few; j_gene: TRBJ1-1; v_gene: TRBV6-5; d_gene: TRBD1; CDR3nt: TGTGCCAGCAGTTCCCAGGACAGGAAAGCTTTCTTT; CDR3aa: CASSSQDRKAFF
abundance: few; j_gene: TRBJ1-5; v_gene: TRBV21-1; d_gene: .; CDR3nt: TGTGCCACCATACGGGACAGCCGGCCCTCCCTCAATCAGCCCCAGCATTTT; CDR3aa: CATIRDSRPSLNQPQHF
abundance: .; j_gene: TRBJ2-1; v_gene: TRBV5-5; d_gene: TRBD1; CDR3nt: TGTGCCAGCAGCCGTCGGGACAGCTACAATGAGCAGTTCTTC; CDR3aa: CASSRRDSYNEQFF
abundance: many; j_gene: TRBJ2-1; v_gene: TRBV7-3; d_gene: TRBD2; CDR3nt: TGTGCCAGCAGCCTCCTAGCGGGGCAGTACAATGAGCAGTTCTTC; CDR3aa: CASSLLAGQYNEQFF
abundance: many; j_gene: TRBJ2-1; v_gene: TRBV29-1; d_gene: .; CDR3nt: TGCAGCAGTCATTGGGGCAGGGAACAGTTCTTC; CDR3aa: CSSHWGREQFF
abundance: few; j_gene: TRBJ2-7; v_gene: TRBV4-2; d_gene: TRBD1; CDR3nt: TGTGCCAGCAGCCACCCGGACAGGGGAGGCTACGAGCAGTACTTC; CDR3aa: CASSHPDRGGYEQYF
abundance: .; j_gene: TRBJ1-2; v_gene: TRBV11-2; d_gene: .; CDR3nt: TGTGCCAGCAGCTTAGACAGTAGCATTACTGGCTACACCTTC; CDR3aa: CASSLDSSITGYTF
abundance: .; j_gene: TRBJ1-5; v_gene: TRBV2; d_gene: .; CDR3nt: TGTGCCAGCAAGCGGGACTATAATCAGCCCCAGCATTTT; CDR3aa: CASKRDYNQPQHF
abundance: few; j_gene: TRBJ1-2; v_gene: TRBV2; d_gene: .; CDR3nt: TGTGCCAGCAGTGAAAGGGGGGGCTGGAGCTACACCTTC; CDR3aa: CASSERGGWSYTF
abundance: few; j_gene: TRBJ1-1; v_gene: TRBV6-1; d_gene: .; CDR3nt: TGTGCCAGCAGTGATTGGGCCCTGAACACTGAAGCTTTCTTT; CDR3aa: CASSDWALNTEAFF
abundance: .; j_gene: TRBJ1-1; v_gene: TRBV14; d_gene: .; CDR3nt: TGTGCCAGCAGCCAAGTCAGGGCAAGGAACACTGAAGCTTTCTTT; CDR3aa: CASSQVRARNTEAFF
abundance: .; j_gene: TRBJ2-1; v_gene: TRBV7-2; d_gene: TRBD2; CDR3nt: TGTGCCAGCAGCTTACTCAGCGGGAGCTCCTACAATGAGCAGTTCTTC; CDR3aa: CASSLLSGSSYNEQFF
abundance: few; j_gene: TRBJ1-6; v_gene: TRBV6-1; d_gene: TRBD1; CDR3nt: TGTGCCAGCAGTGAAGTAGGGGGCCTTTCACCCCTCCACTTT; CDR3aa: CASSEVGGLSPLHF
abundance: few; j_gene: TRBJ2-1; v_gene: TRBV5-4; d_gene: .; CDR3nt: TGTGCCAGCAGCTTGGGCTCAACGGGATGGGGGCGGGATGAGCAGTTCTTC; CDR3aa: CASSLGSTGWGRDEQFF
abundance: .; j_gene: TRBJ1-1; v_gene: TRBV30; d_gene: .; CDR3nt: TGTGCCTGGGAAAGGGAGTTCGGTGAAGCTTTCTTT; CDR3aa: CAWEREFGEAFF
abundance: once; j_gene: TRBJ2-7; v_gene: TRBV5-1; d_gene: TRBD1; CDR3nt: TGCGCCAGCAGCTTGGGGGCAGGGGGCACCGAGCAGTACTTC; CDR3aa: CASSLGAGGTEQYF
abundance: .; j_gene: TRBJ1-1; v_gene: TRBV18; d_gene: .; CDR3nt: TGTGCCAGCTCACCAATGGGGATCGGAGGGAGGAACACTGAAGCTTTCTTT; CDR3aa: CASSPMGIGGRNTEAFF
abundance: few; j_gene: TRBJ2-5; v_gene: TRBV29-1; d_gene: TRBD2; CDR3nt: TGCAGCGTCGATGAGATAGCGGGCAGGGAGACCCAGTACTTC; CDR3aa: CSVDEIAGRETQYF
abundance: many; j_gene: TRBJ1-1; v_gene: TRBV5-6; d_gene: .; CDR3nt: TGTGCCAGCAGCTTGGAGCCCGACACTGAAGCTTTCTTT; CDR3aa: CASSLEPDTEAFF
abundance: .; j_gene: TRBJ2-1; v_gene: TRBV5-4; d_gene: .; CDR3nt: TGTGCCAGCAGCTTGGCCCTTAGCAATGAGCAGTTCTTC; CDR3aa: CASSLALSNEQFF
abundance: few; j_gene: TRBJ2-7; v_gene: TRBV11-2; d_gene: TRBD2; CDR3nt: TGTGCCAGCATCTCCGCGGGAGGGTCGCTACGCGAGCAGTACTTC; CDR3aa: CASISAGGSLREQYF
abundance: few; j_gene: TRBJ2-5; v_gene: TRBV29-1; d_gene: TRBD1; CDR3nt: TGCAGCGTTGCAGGGACAGGGACACAAGAGACCCAGTACTTC; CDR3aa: CSVAGTGTQETQYF
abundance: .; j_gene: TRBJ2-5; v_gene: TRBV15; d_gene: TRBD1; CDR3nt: TGTGCCACCAGCTCAGATGGCAGGGGGCCCATCCAAGAGACCCAGTACTTC; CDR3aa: CATSSDGRGPIQETQYF
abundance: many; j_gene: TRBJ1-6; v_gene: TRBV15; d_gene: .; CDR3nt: TGTGCCACCAGCAGAGATGGGGGCAGGGATTCACCCCTCCACTTT; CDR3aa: CATSRDGGRDSPLHF
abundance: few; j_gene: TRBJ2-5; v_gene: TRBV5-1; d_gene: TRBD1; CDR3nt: TGCGCCAGCAGCTTGACCCCCGGGACAGGGTCAGAGACCCAGTACTTC; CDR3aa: CASSLTPGTGSETQYF
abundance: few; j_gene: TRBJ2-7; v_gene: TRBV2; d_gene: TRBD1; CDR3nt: TGTGCCAGCAGTGATAGGGACAGGCCCAACGAGCAGTACTTC; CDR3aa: CASSDRDRPNEQYF